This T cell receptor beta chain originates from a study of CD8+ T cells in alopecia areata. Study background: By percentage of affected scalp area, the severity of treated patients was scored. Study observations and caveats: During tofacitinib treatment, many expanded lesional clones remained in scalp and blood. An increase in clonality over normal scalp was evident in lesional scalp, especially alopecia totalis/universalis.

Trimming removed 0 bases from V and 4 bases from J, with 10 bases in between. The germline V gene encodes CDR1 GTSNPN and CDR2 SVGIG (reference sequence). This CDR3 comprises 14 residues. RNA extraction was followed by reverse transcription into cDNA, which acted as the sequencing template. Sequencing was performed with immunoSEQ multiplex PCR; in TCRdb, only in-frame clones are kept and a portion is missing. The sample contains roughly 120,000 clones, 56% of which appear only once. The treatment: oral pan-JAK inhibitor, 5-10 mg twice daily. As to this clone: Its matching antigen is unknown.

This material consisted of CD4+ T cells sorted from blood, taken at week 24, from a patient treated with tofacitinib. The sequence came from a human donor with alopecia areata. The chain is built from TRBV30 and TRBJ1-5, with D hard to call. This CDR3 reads CAWSVMAANQPQHF. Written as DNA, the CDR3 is TGTGCCTGGAGTGTAATGGCAGCTAATCAGCCCCAGCATTTT. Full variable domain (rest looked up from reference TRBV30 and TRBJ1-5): SQTIHQWPATLVQPVGSPLSLECTVEGTSNPNLYWYRQAAGRGLQLLFYSVGIGQISSEVPQNLSASRPQDRQFILSSKKLLLSDSGFYLCAWSVMAANQPQHFGDGTRLSIL.